The source of this T cell receptor (beta chain) is a study of neoadjuvant anti-PD-1 for oral cavity cancer. Time point: after neoadjuvant nivolumab, at surgical resection. Patients were newly diagnosed with stage II-IVA oral cavity squamous cell carcinoma without prior systemic or radiation treatment. These oral cavity squamous cell carcinomas were HPV-negative and locally advanced. V gave up 4 bases and J gave up 5 bases; unmatched junction bases: 10. CDR1 is WSHSY, CDR2 SAAADI, per germline. This CDR3 has 15 residues. Clones were sequenced by immunoSEQ multiplex PCR, and TCRdb holds only the in-frame ones, with some missing. Among roughly 20,000 clones listed, more than 35% were seen once.

The V and J genes are TRBV10-2 and TRBJ1-1; 7 positions agree with TRBD1. The material was tumor tissue, obtained after nivolumab (anti-PD-1) treatment. The origin of this receptor is a person between 40 and 85 years old with oral cavity squamous cell carcinoma. CDR3 amino acids: CASSAESGTATEAFF. CDR3 in DNA: TGCGCCAGCAGTGCTGAATCCGGGACAGCTACTGAAGCTTTCTTT.